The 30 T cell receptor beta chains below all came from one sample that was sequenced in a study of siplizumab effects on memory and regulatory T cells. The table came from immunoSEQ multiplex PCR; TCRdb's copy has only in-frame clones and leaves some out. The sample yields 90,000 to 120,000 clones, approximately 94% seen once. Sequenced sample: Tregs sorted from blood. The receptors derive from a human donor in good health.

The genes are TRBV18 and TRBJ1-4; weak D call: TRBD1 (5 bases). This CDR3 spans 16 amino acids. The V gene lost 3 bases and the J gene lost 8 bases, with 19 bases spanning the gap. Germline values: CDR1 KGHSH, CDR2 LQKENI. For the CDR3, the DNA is TGTGCCAGCTCACCTTTACAGGCCGACGGGCGGGAAAAACTGTTTTTT. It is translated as CASSPLQADGREKLFF.

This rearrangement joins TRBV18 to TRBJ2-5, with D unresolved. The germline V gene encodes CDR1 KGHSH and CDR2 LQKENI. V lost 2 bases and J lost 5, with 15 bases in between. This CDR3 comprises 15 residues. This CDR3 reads CASSPGDTLRETQYF. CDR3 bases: TGTGCCAGCTCACCAGGCGACACCCTAAGGGAGACCCAGTACTTC. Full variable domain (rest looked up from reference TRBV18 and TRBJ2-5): NAGVMQNPRHLVRRRGQEARLRCSPMKGHSHVYWYRQLPEEGLKFMVYLQKENIIDESGMPKERFSAEFPKEGPSILRIQQVVRGDSAAYFCASSPGDTLRETQYFGPGTRLLVL.

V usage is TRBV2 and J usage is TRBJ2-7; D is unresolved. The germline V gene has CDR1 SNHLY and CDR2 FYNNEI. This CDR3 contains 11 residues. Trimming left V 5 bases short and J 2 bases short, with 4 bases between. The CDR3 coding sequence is TGTGCCAGCAGTATAACCTACGAGCAGTACTTC. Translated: CASSITYEQYF.

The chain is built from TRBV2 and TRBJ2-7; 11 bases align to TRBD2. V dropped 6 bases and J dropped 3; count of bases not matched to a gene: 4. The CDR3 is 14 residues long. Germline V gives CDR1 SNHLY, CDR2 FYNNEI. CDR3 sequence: CASRLAGGNYEQYF. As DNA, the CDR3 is TGTGCCAGCAGATTAGCGGGAGGGAACTACGAGCAGTACTTC.

CDR3 amino acids: CATSREGWGSGSSPLHF. CDR3 DNA: TGTGCCACCAGCAGAGAGGGATGGGGGTCTGGTTCTTCACCCCTCCACTTT. This chain links TRBV15 with TRBJ1-6; D might be TRBD1 (5 bases). V was trimmed by 0 bases and J by 9 bases, leaving 18 bases between them. This CDR3 has 17 amino acids. CDR1 is LNHNV and CDR2 is YYDKDF in the germline V gene (reference sequence).

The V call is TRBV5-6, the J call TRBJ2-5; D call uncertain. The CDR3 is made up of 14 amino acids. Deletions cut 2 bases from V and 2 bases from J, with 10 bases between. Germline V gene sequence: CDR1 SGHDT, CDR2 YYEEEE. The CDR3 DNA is TGTGCCAGCAGCTTTGTCGGGCTTCAAGAGACCCAGTACTTC. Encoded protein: CASSFVGLQETQYF.

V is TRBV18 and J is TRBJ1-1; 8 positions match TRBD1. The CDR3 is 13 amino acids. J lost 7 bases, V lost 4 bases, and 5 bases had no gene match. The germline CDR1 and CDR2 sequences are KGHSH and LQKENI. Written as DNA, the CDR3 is TGTGCCAGCTCACTGTCAGGGGGCCATGAAGCTTTCTTT. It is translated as CASSLSGGHEAFF.

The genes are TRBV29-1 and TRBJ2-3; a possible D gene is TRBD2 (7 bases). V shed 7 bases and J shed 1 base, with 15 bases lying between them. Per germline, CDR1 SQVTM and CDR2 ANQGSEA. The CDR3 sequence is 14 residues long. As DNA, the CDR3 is TGCAGCGGTAAAAGGGGGGGACGCACAGATACGCAGTATTTT. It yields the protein CSGKRGGRTDTQYF.

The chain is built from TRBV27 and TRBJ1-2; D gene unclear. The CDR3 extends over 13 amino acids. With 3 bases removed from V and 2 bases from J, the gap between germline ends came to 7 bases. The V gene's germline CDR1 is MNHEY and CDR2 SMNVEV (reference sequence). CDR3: CASSFLHNYGYTF. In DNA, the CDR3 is TGTGCCAGCAGTTTTTTACACAACTATGGCTACACCTTC.

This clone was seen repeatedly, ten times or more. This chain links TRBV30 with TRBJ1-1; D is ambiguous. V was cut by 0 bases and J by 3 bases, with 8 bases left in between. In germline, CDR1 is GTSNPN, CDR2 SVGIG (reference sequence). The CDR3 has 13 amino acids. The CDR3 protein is CAWSVRSYTEAFF. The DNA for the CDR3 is TGTGCCTGGAGTGTACGGAGCTACACTGAAGCTTTCTTT.

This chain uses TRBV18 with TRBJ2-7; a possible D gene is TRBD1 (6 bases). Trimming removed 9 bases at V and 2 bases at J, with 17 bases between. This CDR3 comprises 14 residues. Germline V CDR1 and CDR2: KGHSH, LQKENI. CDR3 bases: TGTGCCAGTACTGGAAACAGGGTTCCCTACGAGCAGTACTTC. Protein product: CASTGNRVPYEQYF.

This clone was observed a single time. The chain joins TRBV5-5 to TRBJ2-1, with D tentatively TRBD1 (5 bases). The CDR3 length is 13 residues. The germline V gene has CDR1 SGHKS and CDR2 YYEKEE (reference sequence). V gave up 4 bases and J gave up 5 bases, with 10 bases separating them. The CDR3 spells CASSHGQNNEQFF. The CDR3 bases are TGTGCCAGCAGCCACGGACAAAACAATGAGCAGTTCTTC. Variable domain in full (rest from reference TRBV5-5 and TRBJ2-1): DAGVTQSPTHLIKTRGQQVTLRCSPISGHKSVSWYQQVLGQGPQFIFQYYEKEERGRGNFPDRFSARQFPNYSSELNVNALLLGDSALYLCASSHGQNNEQFFGPGTRLTVL.

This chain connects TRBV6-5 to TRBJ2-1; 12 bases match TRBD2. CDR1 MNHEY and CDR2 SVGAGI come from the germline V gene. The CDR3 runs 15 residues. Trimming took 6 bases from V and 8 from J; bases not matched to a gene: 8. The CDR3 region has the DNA TGTGCCAGCAGACCTAGCGGGAGGGGGGCATATGAGCAGTTCTTC. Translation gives CASRPSGRGAYEQFF.

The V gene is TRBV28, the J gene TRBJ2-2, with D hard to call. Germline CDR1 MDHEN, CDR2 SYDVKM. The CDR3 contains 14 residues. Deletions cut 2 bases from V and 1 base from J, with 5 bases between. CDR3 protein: CASSLMVNTGELFF. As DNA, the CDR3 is TGTGCCAGCAGTTTAATGGTGAACACCGGGGAGCTGTTTTTT.

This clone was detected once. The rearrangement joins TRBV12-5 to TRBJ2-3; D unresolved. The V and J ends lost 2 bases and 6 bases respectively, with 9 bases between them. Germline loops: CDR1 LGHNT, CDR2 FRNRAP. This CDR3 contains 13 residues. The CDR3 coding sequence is TGTGCTAGTGGTTTGTACCCCAAGGATACGCAGTATTTT. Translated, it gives CASGLYPKDTQYF.

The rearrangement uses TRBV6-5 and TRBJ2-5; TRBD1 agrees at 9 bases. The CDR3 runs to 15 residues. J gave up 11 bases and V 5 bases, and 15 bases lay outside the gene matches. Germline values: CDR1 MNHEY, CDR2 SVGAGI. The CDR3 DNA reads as TGTGCCAGCAGTCGAACCGGGACAGGGTTCTGGGAGCAGTACTTC. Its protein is CASSRTGTGFWEQYF.

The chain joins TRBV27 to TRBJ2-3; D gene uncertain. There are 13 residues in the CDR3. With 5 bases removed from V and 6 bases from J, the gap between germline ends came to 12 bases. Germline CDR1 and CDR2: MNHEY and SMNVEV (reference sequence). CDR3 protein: CASSSPPLDTQYF. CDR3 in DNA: TGTGCCAGCAGTAGTCCCCCTTTGGATACGCAGTATTTT.

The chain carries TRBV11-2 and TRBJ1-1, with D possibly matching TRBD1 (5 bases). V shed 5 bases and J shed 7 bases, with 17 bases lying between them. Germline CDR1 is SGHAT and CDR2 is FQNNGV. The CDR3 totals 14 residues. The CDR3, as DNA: TGTGCCAGCAGCCCACCGGGACGGAGAATTGAAGCTTTCTTT. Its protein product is CASSPPGRRIEAFF.

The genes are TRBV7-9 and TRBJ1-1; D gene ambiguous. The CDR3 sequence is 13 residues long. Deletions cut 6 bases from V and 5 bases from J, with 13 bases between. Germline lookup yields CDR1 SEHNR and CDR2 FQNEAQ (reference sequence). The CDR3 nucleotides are TGTGCCAGCAGTCAGTTCCTAGGGACTGAAGCTTTCTTT. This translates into CASSQFLGTEAFF.

CDR3 sequence (DNA): TGTGCCAGCAGCTTGCGGGGGGGATACAATGAGCAGTTCTTC. Amino acid sequence: CASSLRGGYNEQFF. The J gene is TRBJ2-1, the V gene TRBV5-4; 8 nucleotides align to TRBD2. V gave up 1 base and J gave up 4 bases; unmatched junction bases: 1. CDR1 and CDR2 from the germline V gene are SGHNT and YYREEE (reference sequence). This CDR3 has 14 amino acids.

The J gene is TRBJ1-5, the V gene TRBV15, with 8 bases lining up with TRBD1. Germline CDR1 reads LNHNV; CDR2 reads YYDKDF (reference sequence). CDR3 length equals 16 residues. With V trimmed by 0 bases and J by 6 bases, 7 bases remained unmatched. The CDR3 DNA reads TGTGCCACCAGCAGAGAAGTAGGACAGGGAGGTCAGCCCCAGCATTTT. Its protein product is CATSREVGQGGQPQHF. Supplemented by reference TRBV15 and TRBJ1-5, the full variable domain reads DAMVIQNPRYQVTQFGKPVTLSCSQTLNHNVMYWYQQKSSQAPKLLFHYYDKDFNNEADTPDNFQSRRPNTSFCFLDIRSPGLGDTAMYLCATSREVGQGGQPQHFGDGTRLSIL.

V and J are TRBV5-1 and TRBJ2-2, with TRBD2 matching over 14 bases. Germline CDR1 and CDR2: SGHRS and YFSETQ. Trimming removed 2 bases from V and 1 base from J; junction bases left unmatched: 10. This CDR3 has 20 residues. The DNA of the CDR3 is TGCGCCAGCAGCTTTGCCCCAGGACTAGCGGGAGGACGGAACACCGGGGAGCTGTTTTTT. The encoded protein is CASSFAPGLAGGRNTGELFF.

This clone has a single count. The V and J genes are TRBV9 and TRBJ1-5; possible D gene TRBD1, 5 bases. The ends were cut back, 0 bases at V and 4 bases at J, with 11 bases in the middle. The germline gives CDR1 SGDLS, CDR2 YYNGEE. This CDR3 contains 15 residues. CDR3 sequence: CASSVGGSLNQPQHF. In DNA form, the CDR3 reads TGTGCCAGCAGCGTAGGGGGGTCTTTGAATCAGCCCCAGCATTTT.

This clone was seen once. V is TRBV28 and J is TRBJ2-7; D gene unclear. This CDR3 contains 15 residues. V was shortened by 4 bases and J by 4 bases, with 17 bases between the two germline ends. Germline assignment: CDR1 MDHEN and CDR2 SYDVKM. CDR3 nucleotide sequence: TGTGCCAGCAGTTCTTCCGCCATGGGGTTGTACGAGCAGTACTTC. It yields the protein CASSSSAMGLYEQYF.

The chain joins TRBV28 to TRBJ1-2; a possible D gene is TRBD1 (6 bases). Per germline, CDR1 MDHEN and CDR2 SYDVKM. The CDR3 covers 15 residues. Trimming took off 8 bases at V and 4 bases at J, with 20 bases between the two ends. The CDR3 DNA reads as TGTGCCAGCCGGTTGGGGGCAGGGCTCAGCTATGGCTACACCTTC. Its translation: CASRLGAGLSYGYTF.

DNA for the CDR3: TGTGCCAGTAGTATTGGCAGGGGGGAAGATGGCTACACCTTC. This encodes CASSIGRGEDGYTF. J is TRBJ1-2 and V is TRBV19; TRBD1 aligns across 7 bases. V lost 3 bases and J lost 6; bases outside the gene matches: 7. This CDR3 comprises 14 residues. Germline loops: CDR1 LNHDA, CDR2 SQIVND (reference sequence).

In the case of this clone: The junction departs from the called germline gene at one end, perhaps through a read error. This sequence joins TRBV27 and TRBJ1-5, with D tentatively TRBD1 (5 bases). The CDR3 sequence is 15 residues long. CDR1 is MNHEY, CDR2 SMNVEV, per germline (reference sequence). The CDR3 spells CASRSLEGRNRPQHF. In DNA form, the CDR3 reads TGTGCCAGCAGGTCCCTGGAGGGACGCAATCGGCCCCAGCATTTT.

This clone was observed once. This CDR3 reads CASSPPRGMNTEAFF. Here the CDR3 DNA reads TGTGCCAGCAGCCCACCAAGAGGGATGAACACTGAAGCTTTCTTT. This chain connects TRBV5-4 to TRBJ1-1; D is ambiguous. Between the trimmed V and J ends, which lost 4 bases and 0 bases, there was a span of 13 bases. This CDR3 contains 15 residues. Germline CDR1 is SGHNT and CDR2 is YYREEE (reference sequence).

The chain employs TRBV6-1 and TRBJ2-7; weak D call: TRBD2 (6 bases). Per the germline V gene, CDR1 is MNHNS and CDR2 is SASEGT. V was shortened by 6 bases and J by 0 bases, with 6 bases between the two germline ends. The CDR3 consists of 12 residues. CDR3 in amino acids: CASRGGSYEQYF. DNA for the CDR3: TGTGCCAGCAGGGGGGGCTCCTACGAGCAGTACTTC.

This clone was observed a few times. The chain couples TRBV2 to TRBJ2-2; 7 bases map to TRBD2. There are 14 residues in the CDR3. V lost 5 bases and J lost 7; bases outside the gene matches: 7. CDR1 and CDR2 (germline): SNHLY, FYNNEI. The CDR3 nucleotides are TGTGCCAGCAGTTGGGGGAGGGCCGGCGGGGAGCTGTTTTTT. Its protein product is CASSWGRAGGELFF.